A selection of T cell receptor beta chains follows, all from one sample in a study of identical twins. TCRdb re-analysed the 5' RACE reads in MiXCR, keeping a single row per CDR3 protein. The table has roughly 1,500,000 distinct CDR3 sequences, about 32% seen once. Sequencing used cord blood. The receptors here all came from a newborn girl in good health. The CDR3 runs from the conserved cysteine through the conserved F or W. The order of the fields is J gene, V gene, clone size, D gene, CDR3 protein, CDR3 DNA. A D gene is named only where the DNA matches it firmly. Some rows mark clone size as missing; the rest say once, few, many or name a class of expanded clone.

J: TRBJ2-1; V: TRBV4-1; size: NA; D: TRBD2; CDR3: CASSHIAGGPYNEQFF; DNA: TGCGCCAGCAGCCACATAGCGGGGGGGCCCTACAATGAGCAGTTCTTC
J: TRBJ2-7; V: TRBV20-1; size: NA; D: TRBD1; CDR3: CSASVPGQGYEQYF; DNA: TGCAGTGCTAGCGTTCCGGGACAGGGTTACGAGCAGTACTTC
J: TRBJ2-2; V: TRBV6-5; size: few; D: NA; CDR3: CASIQDTGELFF; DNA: TGTGCCAGCATTCAGGACACCGGGGAGCTGTTTTTT
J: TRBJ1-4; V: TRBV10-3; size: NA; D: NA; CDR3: CAISETGGEKLFF; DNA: TGTGCCATCAGTGAGACAGGTGGGGAAAAACTGTTTTTT
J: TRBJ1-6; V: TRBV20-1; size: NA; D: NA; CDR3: CSARDKRVSPLHF; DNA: TGCAGTGCTAGAGATAAGCGGGTTTCACCCCTCCACTTT
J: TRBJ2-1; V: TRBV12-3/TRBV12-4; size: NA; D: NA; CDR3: CASSLRGQASYNEQFF; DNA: TGTGCCAGCAGTTTACGTGGGCAGGCCTCCTACAATGAGCAGTTCTTC
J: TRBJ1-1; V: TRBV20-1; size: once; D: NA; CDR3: CSARSTVGTEAFF; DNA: TGCAGTGCTAGGAGCACGGTTGGCACTGAAGCTTTCTTT
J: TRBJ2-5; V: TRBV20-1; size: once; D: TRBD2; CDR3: CSARAHLAGVGETQYF; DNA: TGCAGTGCTAGAGCCCATCTAGCGGGAGTAGGCGAGACCCAGTACTTC
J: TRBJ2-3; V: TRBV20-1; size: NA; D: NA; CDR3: CSARFLAGADTQYF; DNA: TGCAGTGCTAGGTTTCTAGCAGGGGCAGATACGCAGTATTTT
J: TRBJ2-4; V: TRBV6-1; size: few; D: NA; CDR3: CASTDIAKNIQYF; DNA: TGTGCCAGCACCGACATAGCCAAAAACATTCAGTACTTC
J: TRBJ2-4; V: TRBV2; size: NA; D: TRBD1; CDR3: CASSAGQGVDNIQYF; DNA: TGTGCCAGCAGTGCCGGACAGGGCGTAGATAACATTCAGTACTTC
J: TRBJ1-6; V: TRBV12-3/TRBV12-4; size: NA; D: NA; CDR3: CASRPTYVLLNSPLHF; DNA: TGTGCCAGCAGGCCAACCTACGTGCTACTTAATTCACCCCTCCACTTT
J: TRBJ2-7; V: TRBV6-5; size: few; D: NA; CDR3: CASSYELGSYEQYF; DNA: TGTGCCAGCAGTTACGAGCTTGGCTCCTACGAGCAGTACTTC
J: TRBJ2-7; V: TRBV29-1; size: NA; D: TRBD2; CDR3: CSVLGLAGGSNEQYF; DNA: TGCAGCGTTTTGGGACTAGCGGGAGGTTCCAATGAGCAGTACTTC
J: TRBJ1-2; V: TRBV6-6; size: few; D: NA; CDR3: CASSFRGQTSYTF; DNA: TGTGCCAGCAGTTTCCGGGGCCAGACGAGCTACACCTTC
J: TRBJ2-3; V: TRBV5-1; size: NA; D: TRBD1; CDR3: CASSWTGGITDTQYF; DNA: TGCGCCAGCAGCTGGACAGGGGGCATCACAGATACGCAGTATTTT
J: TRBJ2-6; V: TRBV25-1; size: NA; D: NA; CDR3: CASMGEFPGANILTF; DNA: TGTGCCAGCATGGGGGAATTCCCTGGGGCCAACATCCTGACTTTC
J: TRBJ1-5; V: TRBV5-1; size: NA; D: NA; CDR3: CASWAAGDTDTQHF; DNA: TGCGCCAGCTGGGCAGCGGGGGACACAGATACGCAGCATTTT
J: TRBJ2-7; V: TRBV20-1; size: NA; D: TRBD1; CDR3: CSAVDRGRTYEQYF; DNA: TGCAGTGCTGTCGACAGGGGGCGGACCTACGAGCAGTACTTC
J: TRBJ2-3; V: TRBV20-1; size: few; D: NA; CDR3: CSARPTGPDTQYF; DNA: TGCAGTGCTAGGCCAACAGGCCCCGATACGCAGTATTTT
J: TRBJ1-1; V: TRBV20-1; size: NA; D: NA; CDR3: CSARLWGPNTEAFF; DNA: TGCAGTGCTAGGTTGTGGGGCCCGAACACTGAAGCTTTCTTT
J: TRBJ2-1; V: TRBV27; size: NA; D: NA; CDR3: CATKTLLRDNEQFF; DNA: TGTGCCACCAAAACCCTGCTCAGGGACAATGAGCAGTTCTTC